A selection of T cell receptor beta chains follows, all from one sample in a study of T-cell memory formation after mild COVID-19. In TCRdb, the 5' RACE reads were re-called with MiXCR into one record per CDR3 protein. This sample yields 450,000 or so distinct CDR3 sequences, of which 15% to 25% are seen a single time; around 9.2% belongs to the top ten. Sequenced sample: PBMCs or a T cell subset sorted from them (not recorded which). The receptors originated from an adult woman who had mild COVID-19 (a few samples of this study predate the infection). Cell type and time point are not known. CDR3s include the opening cysteine and the closing phenylalanine or tryptophan. D genes are given only for firm matches. Clone size is given for some rows only: seen once, a few or many times, or a class if the clone is expanded.

TGTGCCAGCAGTACCAGGGGCAATGAGCAGTTCTTC CASSTRGNEQFF NA TRBJ2-1 TRBV6-5 few
TGTGCCAGCTCACCCCGATTGGGCGATGGAAATCAGCCCCAGCATTTT CASSPRLGDGNQPQHF NA TRBJ1-5 TRBV18 NA
TGCGCCAGCGCTCCGGATAGTTCGCCCGGTGGTTCACCCCTCCACTTT CASAPDSSPGGSPLHF NA TRBJ1-6 TRBV5-1 NA
TGCGCCAGCAGCTTAGGCAGGGGGCGATTTCGGAACACTGAAGCTTTCTTT CASSLGRGRFRNTEAFF TRBD1 TRBJ1-1 TRBV5-1 few
TGTGCCACCAGTGGCACCAAAACAGGGGTGAGCACAGATACGCAGTATTTT CATSGTKTGVSTDTQYF TRBD1 TRBJ2-3 TRBV24-1 few
TGTGCCAGCAGCCAAGAGGCCGACTACGAGCAGTACTTC CASSQEADYEQYF NA TRBJ2-7 TRBV4-2 few
TGTGCCAGCAGCCAAGTCCGGGAGGCAAATGAGCAGTTCTTC CASSQVREANEQFF TRBD2 TRBJ2-1 TRBV14 NA
TGTGCCACCAGTGATTTGTGGAGGGGTGAAGCTTTCTTT CATSDLWRGEAFF NA TRBJ1-1 TRBV24-1 few
TGTGCCTGGAGGAGGGCCTCTACGCAGTATTTT CAWRRASTQYF NA TRBJ2-3 TRBV30 few
TGTGCCACCAGCGCCCCGACGGGAGACACCCAAGAGACCCAGTACTTC CATSAPTGDTQETQYF NA TRBJ2-5 TRBV24-1 NA
TGTGCCAGCAGCCTCCGAATTAGTACCGAGCCCTACGAGCAGTACTTC CASSLRISTEPYEQYF NA TRBJ2-7 TRBV11-2 NA
TGCGCCAGCAGCGAAGGACATATCAGGGAGAACATTCAGTACTTC CASSEGHIRENIQYF NA TRBJ2-4 TRBV5-1 many
TGTGCCAGCAGCTTGGGGGAAGGCCAGCCCCAGCATTTT CASSLGEGQPQHF NA TRBJ1-5 TRBV5-6 NA
TGCAGCGTTCAAGGACTAGCGGGGGGACCCACAGATACGCAGTATTTT CSVQGLAGGPTDTQYF TRBD2 TRBJ2-3 TRBV29-1 few
TGTGCCACCTCCTGGGAAGGGGTCGGTGGCTACACCTTC CATSWEGVGGYTF NA TRBJ1-2 TRBV7-2 NA
TGTGCCACCAGTGATTCGGAAGACGGTGAGCAGTTCTTC CATSDSEDGEQFF NA TRBJ2-1 TRBV24-1 many
TGTGCCCGTTCAGCCGCGGGGGGGGAGCTGTTTTTT CARSAAGGELFF NA TRBJ2-2 TRBV30 few
TGTGCCAGCAGCCAAGGGACAGGGGCCCGCGAAAAACTGTTTTTT CASSQGTGAREKLFF TRBD1 TRBJ1-4 TRBV16 NA
TGTGCCAGCAGCCCCGGGGATGTTGCTAGGAGTGAAAAACTGTTTTTT CASSPGDVARSEKLFF NA TRBJ1-4 TRBV2 NA
TGTGCCATCAGTGGTAGGGGACAGGGCACAGATACGCAGTATTTT CAISGRGQGTDTQYF TRBD1 TRBJ2-3 TRBV10-3 few
TGCAGTGGAGCAGCGGGGGTCACAGATACGCAGTATTTT CSGAAGVTDTQYF TRBD2 TRBJ2-3 TRBV20-1 few
TGTGCCAGCTCACCGGGGGCTGGTTATGGCTACACCTTC CASSPGAGYGYTF NA TRBJ1-2 TRBV18 NA
TGTGCCAGCAGTCGAAGTAGCGGGAGGGGCTTCAATGAGCAGTTCTTC CASSRSSGRGFNEQFF TRBD2 TRBJ2-1 TRBV6-2/TRBV6-3 few
TGTGCCTCGCCGCTCGCCGTCGGGGAGCTGTTTTTT CASPLAVGELFF NA TRBJ2-2 TRBV30 few
TGTGCCAGCAGCGCTTTGGGCGGGGGGTCCTACGAGCAGTACTTC CASSALGGGSYEQYF TRBD2 TRBJ2-7 TRBV9 NA
TGCGCCAGTCCCTTCTGGACGGAGCCTTTGGATACGCAGTATTTT CASPFWTEPLDTQYF NA TRBJ2-3 TRBV10-1 NA
TGTGCCAGCAGTGAAGCGCAACTAGCGGGAGCCCAAGAGACCCAGTACTTC CASSEAQLAGAQETQYF TRBD2 TRBJ2-5 TRBV6-1 once
TGTGCCAGCTCCCTACTAGCGGGGGGCATCGAGCAGTACTTC CASSLLAGGIEQYF TRBD2 TRBJ2-7 TRBV3-1 few
TGTGCCAGCAGCTTAGGACGGGATGGGACCCAGTACTTC CASSLGRDGTQYF NA TRBJ2-5 TRBV7-2 NA
TGTGCCAGCTCACCAGCCTACGGGACAGAAAACTATGGCTACACCTTC CASSPAYGTENYGYTF TRBD1 TRBJ1-2 TRBV18 NA